Here is one T cell receptor beta chain with its context. Its antigen is not identified. This specimen belongs to a study of post-analysis software for immune sequencing data. Study-wide points: Comparison of patients with controls showed 4 to 6 TRBV segments more frequent in patients, TRBV5-6, TRBV5-1 and TRBV20-1 among them.

Each TCR beta cDNA library carried unique molecular identifiers. cDNA molecules numbering about half a million came from roughly 1.1 to 9.2 million T cells. TCRdb re-analysed the PCR reads in MiXCR, keeping a single row per CDR3 protein. This sample has about 430,000 distinct CDR3 sequences, with more than 30% found just once. The ends were cut back, 5 bases at V and 1 base at J, with 5 bases in the middle. The germline V gene encodes CDR1 SGHVS and CDR2 FNYEAQ. This CDR3 has 12 amino acids. The sequence was obtained from a girl between 2 and 10 years old with multiple sclerosis. The chain links TRBV7-6 to TRBJ1-1; D remains ambiguous. The sample comprised blood. The chain's CDR3 is CASSPQNTEAFF. Here the CDR3 DNA reads TGTGCCAGCAGCCCTCAGAACACTGAAGCTTTCTTT.